This T cell receptor (beta chain) emerged from a study of graft-versus-host responses after intestinal transplantation (dated by TCRdb to 2020 to 2023). With regard to the full study: The transplants that recipients received were multivisceral, liver-intestinal, or isolated intestinal. Samples from a few later patients were sequenced in-house on an Illumina MiSeq with MiXCR processing rather than by the commercial service. Alloreactive clones were identified by sequencing pre-transplant mixed lymphocyte reaction products and comparing them with unstimulated pre-transplant donor and recipient T cells. A peak of at least 4% donor T cells among recipient peripheral blood mononuclear cells was the definition used for donor T cell macrochimerism. Bulk TCR-beta CDR3 sequencing was used to track graft-versus-host and host-versus-graft alloreactive T cell clones in the graft, circulation and bone marrow after intestinal transplantation. Anti-thymocyte globulin induction was given to all recipients, followed by maintenance tacrolimus and steroids for roughly 3 years. Of the roughly 24 intestinal transplant recipients enrolled in the cohort, one of whom was a retransplant, 3 patients without pretransplant specimens were excluded. Paper-wide results and their limitations: GvH clones were detected in recipient bone marrow, and some of these GvH clones were observed earlier in ileal mucosa or blood, consistent with an intestinal mucosal origin. Conclusions were limited by the relatively low number and heterogeneity of intestinal transplant patients. Early after transplant, peak levels of circulating GvH clones were found to be associated with declines in HvG clones. In the allografts of patients with donor T cell macrochimerism, GvH to HvG T cell clonal ratios were high.

The time point tag for this specimen amounts to: cells obtained before transplantation from donor or recipient. CD3+CD4+ and CD3+CD8+ populations were FACS-sorted from unstimulated pre-transplant donor and recipient cells taken from spleen or lymph nodes. To prepare the library, the immunoSEQ multiplex PCR assay was applied. For most patients, genomic DNA was isolated with the Qiagen DNeasy Blood and Tissue Kit and shipped frozen to Adaptive Biotechnologies for TCR sequencing. For most patients, high-throughput TCR-beta CDR3 sequencing of genomic DNA was performed by Adaptive Biotechnologies. The authors' analysis ran thus. Adaptive's ImmunoSEQ software was the source of the TCR sequencing data for about 17 patients, while three other patients were processed with MiXCR and VDJtools. To correct CD4 versus CD8 sorting errors, any sequence found in both subsets at a frequency ratio below 5:1 was removed. CDR3 nucleotide sequences shared between donor and recipient were removed because the origin of such sequences could not be assigned. To be classed as alloreactive, a clone needed at least 2-fold expansion over unstimulated cells and a minimum CFSE-low frequency of 0.002% (template counts) or 0.001% (read counts). Clones were considered mappable if detected in sequenced pre-transplant spleen, lymph node, or MLR CFSE-low populations of the donor or recipient. The cumulative frequency of alloreactive clones was calculated as a percentage of all sequences, weighted by copy number. This immuneACCESS table, as held by TCRdb, lists in-frame sequences with V and J called but not all clones. Of the missing ones, under half trace to an unresolved V gene in checked studies; the others have no known cause. V, J and clone size are those of that table, while D and trimming were read from the DNA. For this sample the table gives around 100,000 clones, of which more than 85% were detected only once. The top ten constitute 1% to 1.5% of the sample.

Concerning this clone itself: What antigen it recognizes has not been identified. No quality values exist for individual bases; no much larger clone is one base distant.

V is cut by 4 bases and J by 6 bases, and the space between the germline ends is 16 bases. Its CDR3 holds 14 amino acids, cysteine through phenylalanine. Only the CDR3 portion is preserved as DNA: 42 bases, with reading frame beginning at the first base. CDR1 is given as MGHRA and CDR2 as YSYEKL, both from the germline V gene. This clonotype originated in a human donor who was the organ donor for an intestinal transplant. The sequences come from unstimulated CD8+ T cells sorted from spleen or lymph node cells, collected before transplant. This chain joins TRBV4-1 to TRBJ2-7; the D segment could be TRBD2, given 5 matching bases. The CDR3 region reads CASSPSRVAPEQYF. The nucleotide sequence reads as follows: TGCGCCAGCAGCCCGAGCCGGGTAGCGCCCGAGCAGTACTTC.